The next 29 T cell receptor beta chains were all read from a single sample in a study of T-cell memory formation after mild COVID-19. TCRdb reprocessed the 5' RACE reads via MiXCR and lists one record per CDR3 protein. The sample includes under 300,000 distinct CDR3 sequences, 15% to 20% of them seen just once. Sequenced: PBMCs or a T cell subset sorted from them (not recorded which). These receptors originate from a man between 18 and 29 years old who had mild COVID-19 (a few samples of this study predate the infection). Cell type and time point are not known.

The gene calls are TRBV5-6 and TRBJ1-2; tentative D call: TRBD1 (5 bases). The CDR3 consists of 16 residues. V shed 2 bases and J shed 4 bases, with 18 bases lying between them. The germline V gene has CDR1 SGHDT and CDR2 YYEEEE. The CDR3 region is CASSFAVRGDFYGYTF. For the CDR3, the DNA is TGTGCCAGCAGCTTTGCGGTGAGGGGCGATTTCTATGGCTACACCTTC.

This clonotype was seen a few times. The chain couples TRBV5-6 to TRBJ2-4; no reliable D call. Per germline, CDR1 SGHDT and CDR2 YYEEEE. The CDR3 is 14 amino acids. The ends were cut back, 0 bases at V and 7 bases at J, with 11 bases in the middle. CDR3 coding DNA: TGTGCCAGCAGCTTGGATTGGGATACGAACATTCAGTACTTC. It is translated as CASSLDWDTNIQYF.

This clonotype has at least ten counts. The gene calls are TRBV6-4 and TRBJ2-4, with 11 bases identical to TRBD2. This CDR3 comprises 16 residues. Germline CDR1 and CDR2: MRHNA and SNTAGT. V was clipped by 7 bases and J by 8 bases; unmatched bases: 13. The CDR3 DNA reads as TGTGCCAGCACCACTACTAGCGGGGGATGGGAGGACATTCAGTACTTC. Amino acid sequence: CASTTTSGGWEDIQYF.

The chain links TRBV4-1 to TRBJ1-2, with 7 bases matching TRBD1. V gave up 0 bases and J gave up 8 bases; unmatched junction bases: 3. Per the germline V gene, CDR1 is MGHRA and CDR2 is YSYEKL. The CDR3 sequence is 13 residues long. The CDR3 DNA reads as TGCGCCAGCAGCCAAGAGACAGGGTCCGGCTACACCTTC. Residues: CASSQETGSGYTF.

The CDR3 loop is CASSQQFSSGELFF. The DNA of the CDR3 is TGCGCCAGCAGCCAGCAGTTTAGTTCCGGGGAGCTGTTTTTT. The rearrangement joins TRBV4-3 to TRBJ2-2; D not resolved. Germline lookup yields CDR1 LGHNA and CDR2 YSLEER. Trimming removed 3 bases at V and 6 bases at J, with 11 bases between. This CDR3 has 14 residues.

This clonotype was seen only a few times. The V gene is TRBV30, the J gene TRBJ2-7, with a possible D match to TRBD2 (7 bases). The V gene lost 0 bases and the J gene lost 7 bases, with 10 bases spanning the gap. CDR1 and CDR2 (germline): GTSNPN, SVGIG (reference sequence). The CDR3 totals 12 residues. The CDR3 DNA follows: TGTGCCTGGAGTGTCGGGGGGCCGGAGCAGTACTTC. Its protein is CAWSVGGPEQYF.

The CDR3 region has the DNA TGCAGTCCCCAGAAAGGGGGTAATTCACCCCTCCACTTT. Residues: CSPQKGGNSPLHF. The chain links TRBV20-1 to TRBJ1-6; tentative D call: TRBD1 (6 bases). The germline V and J ends were trimmed by 8 bases and 6 bases, with 14 bases remaining between them. This CDR3 contains 13 residues. The germline V gene encodes CDR1 DFQATT and CDR2 SNEGSKA (reference sequence).

This chain joins TRBV6-2 or TRBV6-3 and TRBJ2-3; a weak D match, TRBD2 (6 bases). The CDR3 is 17 residues long. CDR1 is MNHEY and CDR2 is SVGEGT in the germline V gene. Trimming pared 0 bases from V and 3 bases from J, leaving 16 bases between. This CDR3 reads CASSYSTRGMQTDTQYF. The CDR3, as DNA: TGTGCCAGCAGTTACTCGACGCGGGGTATGCAGACAGATACGCAGTATTTT.

In DNA, the CDR3 is TGTGCCAGCACTCATACCGCAGGGCTCACTGAAGCTTTCTTT. Amino acid sequence: CASTHTAGLTEAFF. The chain joins TRBV7-9 to TRBJ1-1, with a possible D match to TRBD1 (5 bases). This CDR3 is 14 amino acids long. The V end lost 7 bases, the J end lost 4 bases, and 16 bases lay between the germline ends. The germline V gene encodes CDR1 SEHNR and CDR2 FQNEAQ (reference sequence). Drawing the rest from reference TRBV7-9 and TRBJ1-1, the complete variable domain is DTGVSQNPRHKITKRGQNVTFRCDPISEHNRLYWYRQTLGQGPEFLTYFQNEAQLEKSRLLSDRFSAERPKGSFSTLEIQRTEQGDSAMYLCASTHTAGLTEAFFGQGTRLTVV.

This clonotype was seen more than once but under ten times. The rearrangement links TRBV28 to TRBJ2-3, with D unresolved. This CDR3 has 13 amino acids. Trimming took off 2 bases at V and 6 bases at J, with 9 bases between the two ends. Germline CDR1 and CDR2: MDHEN and SYDVKM. The DNA for the CDR3 is TGTGCCAGCAGTTTACCAACACCCGATACGCAGTATTTT. Residues: CASSLPTPDTQYF.

A few counts support this clonotype. This sequence joins TRBV10-3 and TRBJ2-5; TRBD2 is a possible D gene (6 bases). Trimming removed 5 bases at V and 1 base at J, with 14 bases between. The CDR3 is made up of 15 amino acids. Germline lookup yields CDR1 ENHRY and CDR2 SYGVKD. DNA of the CDR3: TGTGCCATCAGTCGAGCGGGTGGCCCCCAAGAGACCCAGTACTTC. Translation gives CAISRAGGPQETQYF.

V and J are TRBV6-6 and TRBJ2-2, with 13 bases fitting TRBD2. This CDR3 comprises 17 residues. The germline V gene encodes CDR1 MNHNY and CDR2 SVGAGI (reference sequence). After removal of 0 bases from V and 5 bases from J, the junction contained 3 bases not matched to a gene. For the CDR3, the DNA is TGTGCCAGCAGTTACTCGACTAGCGGGGGGTCTACCGGGGAGCTGTTTTTT. This translates into CASSYSTSGGSTGELFF.

The chain couples TRBV4-3 to TRBJ2-7; D not resolved. The CDR3 is 14 residues long. Germline CDR1 LGHNA, CDR2 YSLEER. V was cut by 0 bases and J by 0 bases, with 6 bases left in between. For the CDR3, the DNA is TGCGCCAGCAGCCAAGAGCCGGGCTCCTACGAGCAGTACTTC. It yields the protein CASSQEPGSYEQYF.

This rearrangement joins TRBV6-5 to TRBJ2-7, with D unresolved. CDR1 and CDR2 from the germline V gene are MNHEY and SVGAGI. The length of the CDR3 is 11 residues. V was pared by 1 base and J by 6 bases, with 4 bases between. The CDR3 nucleotides read TGTGCCAGCAGTTACTTAGGCGAGCAGTACTTC. It specifies CASSYLGEQYF.

The sample holds a few counts of this clonotype. The CDR3 region is CASGQSGGNTGELFF. The CDR3 coding sequence is TGTGCCAGCGGCCAGTCAGGCGGGAACACCGGGGAGCTGTTTTTT. The chain links TRBV7-3 to TRBJ2-2; D remains unclear. Per germline, CDR1 SGHTA and CDR2 FQGTGA. Trimming cost V 8 bases and J 1 base, with 14 bases left between them. The CDR3 totals 15 residues.

The chain recombines TRBV6-6 with TRBJ2-2; the D is unclear. Trimming stripped 0 bases from V and 5 bases from J, with 4 bases between. Germline values: CDR1 MNHNY, CDR2 SVGAGI (reference sequence). CDR3 length equals 13 residues. The CDR3: CASSYSVTGELFF. DNA for the CDR3: TGTGCCAGCAGTTACTCGGTGACCGGGGAGCTGTTTTTT.

V and J are TRBV11-2 and TRBJ1-1; D gene ambiguous. This CDR3 region has 15 residues. The germline gives CDR1 SGHAT, CDR2 FQNNGV. V was pared by 3 bases and J by 3 bases, with 14 bases between. The CDR3 loop is CASSFAGGADTEAFF. CDR3 nucleotide sequence: TGTGCCAGCAGCTTTGCAGGCGGAGCGGACACTGAAGCTTTCTTT.

The V gene is TRBV4-3, the J gene TRBJ1-1; no clear D gene. V lost 1 base, J lost 0 bases, and 9 bases lay in between. The CDR3 is 15 residues long. Looked up from germline, CDR1 is LGHNA and CDR2 is YSLEER. The chain's CDR3 is CASSQVLAMNTEAFF. The CDR3 DNA reads as TGCGCCAGCAGCCAAGTGCTGGCCATGAACACTGAAGCTTTCTTT.

The CDR3 DNA is TGTGCCAGCAGCCAAGATCTCAGCACAGATACGCAGTATTTT. Translating it yields CASSQDLSTDTQYF. The chain combines TRBV3-1 with TRBJ2-3; D gene unclear. The germline gives CDR1 LGHDT, CDR2 YNNKEL (reference sequence). The V end lost 0 bases, the J end lost 0 bases, and 4 bases lay between the germline ends. The CDR3 sequence is 14 residues long.

This clonotype was picked up a small number of times. This chain joins TRBV5-1 and TRBJ2-3; D might be TRBD1 (6 bases). Germline-derived CDR1 and CDR2 are SGHRS and YFSETQ. The CDR3 extends over 15 amino acids. Trimming left V 5 bases short and J 4 bases short, with 17 bases between. As DNA, the CDR3 is TGCGCCAGCAGTCTTTTCGGGACATTCGCAGATACGCAGTATTTT. As protein: CASSLFGTFADTQYF.

The gene calls are TRBV2 and TRBJ1-6; D possibly corresponds to TRBD1 (5 bases). CDR1 SNHLY and CDR2 FYNNEI come from the germline V gene. The CDR3 runs 15 residues. With 2 bases removed from V and 7 bases from J, the gap between germline ends came to 12 bases. This chain's CDR3 is CASSEQSGSNSPLHF. CDR3 bases: TGTGCCAGCAGTGAACAATCAGGGAGCAATTCACCCCTCCACTTT.

This clonotype occurred a few times. This chain joins TRBV6-5 and TRBJ1-2; 8 bases map to TRBD1. The CDR3 extends over 14 amino acids. Germline V gene lookup returns CDR1 MNHEY and CDR2 SVGAGI. V shed 6 bases, J shed 5 bases, and the junction held 8 bases outside the gene matches. CDR3 region: CASSGQGASYGYTF. Here the CDR3 DNA reads TGTGCCAGCAGCGGTCAGGGGGCTTCGTATGGCTACACCTTC.

The chain carries TRBV4-1 and TRBJ2-7, with 9 bases matching TRBD2. With V trimmed by 4 bases and J by 4 bases, 11 bases remained unmatched. The CDR3 is 16 amino acids. Germline V CDR1 and CDR2: MGHRA, YSYEKL. The CDR3, as DNA: TGCGCCAGCAGCCTATACTTAGCGGGGGCCCGTTACGAGCAGTACTTC. This encodes CASSLYLAGARYEQYF.

The rearrangement uses TRBV5-1 and TRBJ2-3; 9 nucleotides match TRBD1. Germline-derived CDR1 and CDR2 are SGHRS and YFSETQ. CDR3 length equals 16 residues. J gave up 0 bases and V 3 bases, and 5 bases lay outside the gene matches. CDR3 sequence (DNA): TGCGCCAGCAGCTGGACAGGGGTCGCTAGCACAGATACGCAGTATTTT. Amino acid sequence: CASSWTGVASTDTQYF. Full variable domain (remainder filled in from reference TRBV5-1 and TRBJ2-3): KAGVTQTPRYLIKTRGQQVTLSCSPISGHRSVSWYQQTPGQGLQFLFEYFSETQRNKGNFPGRFSGRQFSNSRSEMNVSTLELGDSALYLCASSWTGVASTDTQYFGPGTRLTVL.

This clonotype was seen a few times. The CDR3 coding sequence is TGCAGTGCTCAAACCCACACAGATACGCAGTATTTT. It codes for CSAQTHTDTQYF. The rearrangement joins TRBV20-1 to TRBJ2-3; D remains ambiguous. This CDR3 comprises 12 residues. V shed 5 bases and J shed 2 bases, with 8 bases lying between them. CDR1 DFQATT and CDR2 SNEGSKA come from the germline V gene (reference sequence).

The chain carries TRBV11-1 and TRBJ2-7; 10 nucleotides match TRBD2. The CDR3 is made up of 16 amino acids. The V gene's germline CDR1 is SGHAT and CDR2 FQDESV (reference sequence). Germline trimming cut 5 bases from V and 2 bases from J; bases unmatched to any gene: 9. CDR3 region: CASSLLTSGATYEQYF. CDR3 nucleotide sequence: TGTGCCAGCAGCCTACTAACTAGCGGGGCCACCTACGAGCAGTACTTC.

There are a few counts of this clonotype. V gene TRBV7-9 combines with J gene TRBJ2-3; D may be TRBD2 (6 bases). Trimming took 5 bases from V and 6 from J, leaving 18 bases between them. This CDR3 is built from 15 residues. CDR1 SEHNR and CDR2 FQNEAQ come from the germline V gene (reference sequence). The DNA of the CDR3 is TGTGCCAGCAGCGGGGGGTCGGGATTGCAGGATACGCAGTATTTT. Protein: CASSGGSGLQDTQYF. The variable domain in full, with the rest retrieved from reference TRBV7-9 and TRBJ2-3, is DTGVSQNPRHKITKRGQNVTFRCDPISEHNRLYWYRQTLGQGPEFLTYFQNEAQLEKSRLLSDRFSAERPKGSFSTLEIQRTEQGDSAMYLCASSGGSGLQDTQYFGPGTRLTVL.

The rearrangement uses TRBV20-1 and TRBJ2-4; D gene ambiguous. The CDR3 runs to 13 residues. Germline assignment: CDR1 DFQATT and CDR2 SNEGSKA (reference sequence). The V and J ends lost 3 bases and 3 bases respectively, with 9 bases between them. The CDR3, as DNA: TGCAGTGCTAGCGTGGGCAACAAAAACATTCAGTACTTC. This sequence encodes CSASVGNKNIQYF.

In DNA, the CDR3 is TGTGCCAGCACATACAGGGGGAACGGGGAGCTGTTTTTT. Amino acid sequence: CASTYRGNGELFF. The chain is built from TRBV6-2 or TRBV6-3 and TRBJ2-2; 8 nucleotides align to TRBD1. From germline, CDR1 is MNHEY and CDR2 SVGEGT. Trimming took 7 bases from V and 7 from J; bases not matched to a gene: 5. CDR3 length: 13 amino acids.